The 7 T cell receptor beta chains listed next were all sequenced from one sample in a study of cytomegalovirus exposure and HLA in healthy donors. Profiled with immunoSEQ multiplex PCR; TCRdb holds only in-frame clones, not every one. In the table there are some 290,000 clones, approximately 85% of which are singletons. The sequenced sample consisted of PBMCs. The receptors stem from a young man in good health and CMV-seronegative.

This chain's CDR3 is CSVRTGGKDTQYF. DNA for the CDR3: TGCAGCGTTCGGACAGGGGGCAAAGATACGCAGTATTTT. The V gene is TRBV29-1, the J gene TRBJ2-3, with 11 bases matching TRBD1. Germline CDR1 and CDR2: SQVTM and ANQGSEA. Trimming took 5 bases from V and 5 from J; bases not matched to a gene: 3. The CDR3 has 13 amino acids.

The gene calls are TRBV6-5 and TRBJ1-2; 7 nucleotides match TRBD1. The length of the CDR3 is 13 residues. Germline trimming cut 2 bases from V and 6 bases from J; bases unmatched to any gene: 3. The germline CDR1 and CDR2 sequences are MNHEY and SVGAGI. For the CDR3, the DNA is TGTGCCAGCAGTTACGGACAGGAGAATGGCTACACCTTC. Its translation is CASSYGQENGYTF.

In DNA form, the CDR3 reads TGTGCCAGCAGCTCATGGATAGGTATATTATCGGGGGAGCAGTACTTC. Amino acids: CASSSWIGILSGEQYF. The J gene is TRBJ2-7, the V gene TRBV5-6; the D gene is possibly TRBD2 (5 bases). The germline CDR1 and CDR2 sequences are SGHDT and YYEEEE. V was clipped by 3 bases and J by 7 bases, with 23 bases between them. The CDR3 sequence is 16 residues long.

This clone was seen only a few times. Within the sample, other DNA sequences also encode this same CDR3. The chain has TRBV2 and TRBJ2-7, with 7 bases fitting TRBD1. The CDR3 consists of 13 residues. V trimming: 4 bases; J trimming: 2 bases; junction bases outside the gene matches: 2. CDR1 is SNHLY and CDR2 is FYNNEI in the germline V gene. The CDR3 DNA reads TGTGCCAGCAGTGGAGACAGGGCCTACGAGCAGTACTTC. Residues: CASSGDRAYEQYF. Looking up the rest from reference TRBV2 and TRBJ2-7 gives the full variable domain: EPEVTQTPSHQVTQMGQEVILRCVPISNHLYFYWYRQILGQKVEFLVSFYNNEISEKSEIFDDQFSVERPDGSNFTLKIRSTKLEDSAMYFCASSGDRAYEQYFGPGTRLTVT.

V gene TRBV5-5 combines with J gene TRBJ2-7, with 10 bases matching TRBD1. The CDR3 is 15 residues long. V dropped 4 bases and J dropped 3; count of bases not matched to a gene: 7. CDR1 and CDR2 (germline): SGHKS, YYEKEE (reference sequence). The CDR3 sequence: CASSLWDRGGYEQYF. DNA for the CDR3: TGTGCCAGCAGCCTATGGGACAGGGGTGGCTACGAGCAGTACTTC. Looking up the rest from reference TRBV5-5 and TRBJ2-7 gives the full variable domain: DAGVTQSPTHLIKTRGQQVTLRCSPISGHKSVSWYQQVLGQGPQFIFQYYEKEERGRGNFPDRFSARQFPNYSSELNVNALLLGDSALYLCASSLWDRGGYEQYFGPGTRLTVT.

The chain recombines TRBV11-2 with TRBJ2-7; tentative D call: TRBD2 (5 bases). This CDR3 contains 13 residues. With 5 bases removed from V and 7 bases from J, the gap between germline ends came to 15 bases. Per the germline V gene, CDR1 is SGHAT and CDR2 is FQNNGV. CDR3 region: CASSPQRGSEQYF. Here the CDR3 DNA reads TGTGCCAGCAGCCCCCAACGGGGAAGTGAGCAGTACTTC.

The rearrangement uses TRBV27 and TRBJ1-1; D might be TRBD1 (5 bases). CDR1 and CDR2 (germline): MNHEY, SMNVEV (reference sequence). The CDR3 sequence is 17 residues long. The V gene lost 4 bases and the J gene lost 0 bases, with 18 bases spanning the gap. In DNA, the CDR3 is TGTGCCAGCAGTTCCGACAGCTATACTCTCATGAACACTGAAGCTTTCTTT. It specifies CASSSDSYTLMNTEAFF.